A selection of T cell receptor beta chains follows, all from one sample in a study of T cells after yellow fever vaccination. TCRdb re-analysed the 5' RACE reads in MiXCR, keeping a single row per CDR3 protein. The sample includes under 150,000 distinct CDR3 sequences, more than 6% of them seen just once. Sequencing used CD4+ T cells sorted from PBMCs, obtained 5 days after the yellow fever booster vaccination. The source is a man aged 25-45 years who received the YFV17D yellow fever vaccine. Each CDR3 is given with its conserved first and last residue. A D gene is named only where the DNA matches it firmly. Only some rows state a clone size, as once, few, many or a class for expanded clones.

j_call: TRBJ2-1
d_call: NA
clone_size: few
v_call: TRBV5-6
cdr3_nt: TGTGCCAGCAGCTTGGTGTGGGATGAGCAGTTCTTC
cdr3_aa: CASSLVWDEQFF

j_call: TRBJ2-1
d_call: TRBD1
clone_size: NA
v_call: TRBV5-6
cdr3_nt: TGTGCCAGCAGCCGAACATGGACAGGGAACCTCTACAATGAGCAGTTCTTC
cdr3_aa: CASSRTWTGNLYNEQFF

j_call: TRBJ2-7
d_call: TRBD2
clone_size: many
v_call: TRBV5-4
cdr3_nt: TGTGCCAGCAGCCGACTACCCGGGACTAGCGGAACCTACGAGCAGTACTTC
cdr3_aa: CASSRLPGTSGTYEQYF

j_call: TRBJ1-5
d_call: NA
clone_size: many
v_call: TRBV6-1
cdr3_nt: TGTGCCAGCAGTGAGTTACAAGGCAATCAGCCCCAGCATTTT
cdr3_aa: CASSELQGNQPQHF

j_call: TRBJ2-2
d_call: TRBD2
clone_size: many
v_call: TRBV20-1
cdr3_nt: TGCAGTGCCCCGGGCGGGACTAGCGGGAGGAAAAGGACCGGGGAGCTGTTTTTT
cdr3_aa: CSAPGGTSGRKRTGELFF

j_call: TRBJ2-1
d_call: TRBD2
clone_size: many
v_call: TRBV19
cdr3_nt: TGTGCCAGTAGGCCCTTGGGGGGACTAGGGTACAATGAGCAGTTCTTC
cdr3_aa: CASRPLGGLGYNEQFF

j_call: TRBJ2-5
d_call: TRBD2
clone_size: many
v_call: TRBV20-1
cdr3_nt: TGCAGTGCGGGGCCCGCTAGCGGGAGGTCTGAGACCCAGTACTTC
cdr3_aa: CSAGPASGRSETQYF

j_call: TRBJ1-2
d_call: TRBD1
clone_size: few
v_call: TRBV5-4
cdr3_nt: TGTGCCAGCAGCTTGCTTGACAGGGGGGGATATGGCTACACCTTC
cdr3_aa: CASSLLDRGGYGYTF

j_call: TRBJ2-6
d_call: NA
clone_size: many
v_call: TRBV9
cdr3_nt: TGTGCCAGCAGCGTAGCGGGAGATGGAGCCGGGGCCAACGTCCTGACTTTC
cdr3_aa: CASSVAGDGAGANVLTF

j_call: TRBJ2-3
d_call: TRBD1
clone_size: NA
v_call: TRBV11-2
cdr3_nt: TGTGCCAGCAGCCGTGGGACAGGGCGGGGAGGTACGCAGTATTTT
cdr3_aa: CASSRGTGRGGTQYF

j_call: TRBJ2-7
d_call: TRBD2
clone_size: few
v_call: TRBV7-2
cdr3_nt: TGTGCCAGCAGCTTAGAACTAGCGGGAGCCTACGAGCAGTACTTC
cdr3_aa: CASSLELAGAYEQYF

j_call: TRBJ2-7
d_call: NA
clone_size: many
v_call: TRBV28
cdr3_nt: TGTGCCAGCAGTTTACGGCTAGATTACGAGCAGTACTTC
cdr3_aa: CASSLRLDYEQYF

j_call: TRBJ2-2
d_call: NA
clone_size: many
v_call: TRBV5-1
cdr3_nt: TGCGCCATGGGTAGCGGAGAGAACACCGGGGAGCTGTTTTTT
cdr3_aa: CAMGSGENTGELFF

j_call: TRBJ2-7
d_call: TRBD1
clone_size: NA
v_call: TRBV18
cdr3_nt: TGTGCCAGCTCACCAGGGACAGACCGATCCTACGAGCAGTACTTC
cdr3_aa: CASSPGTDRSYEQYF

j_call: TRBJ2-7
d_call: NA
clone_size: many
v_call: TRBV7-2
cdr3_nt: TGTGCCAGCAGCTTACAATTCTCCGGGATCCTCTACGAGCAGTACTTC
cdr3_aa: CASSLQFSGILYEQYF

j_call: TRBJ2-3
d_call: TRBD1
clone_size: many
v_call: TRBV5-1
cdr3_nt: TGCGCCAGCAGTACGGGACAGGGGAATCCAGATACGCAGTATTTT
cdr3_aa: CASSTGQGNPDTQYF

j_call: TRBJ2-2
d_call: TRBD1
clone_size: many
v_call: TRBV24-1
cdr3_nt: TGTGCCACCAGTGATTCGGGACAGGGGATATCCGGGGAGCTGTTTTTT
cdr3_aa: CATSDSGQGISGELFF

j_call: TRBJ2-1
d_call: TRBD2
clone_size: many
v_call: TRBV7-2
cdr3_nt: TGTGCCAGCAGCTTATTTGGGACTAGCGGGAGGGCACAGTTCTTC
cdr3_aa: CASSLFGTSGRAQFF

j_call: TRBJ1-5
d_call: NA
clone_size: many
v_call: TRBV18
cdr3_nt: TGTGCCAGCTCACCGGCACAGACTAATCAGCCCCAGCATTTT
cdr3_aa: CASSPAQTNQPQHF

j_call: TRBJ1-1
d_call: NA
clone_size: many
v_call: TRBV5-6
cdr3_nt: TGTGCCAGCACCAAAGCCCCAGGGCTAGAAGCTTTCTTT
cdr3_aa: CASTKAPGLEAFF

j_call: TRBJ2-7
d_call: TRBD1
clone_size: many
v_call: TRBV12-3/TRBV12-4
cdr3_nt: TGTGCCAGCAGTTTGACAGGGGTGTCCTACGAGCAGTACTTC
cdr3_aa: CASSLTGVSYEQYF

j_call: TRBJ1-3
d_call: NA
clone_size: many
v_call: TRBV12-3/TRBV12-4
cdr3_nt: TGTGCCAGCAGTTTGAGGGGTCATGGAAACACCATATATTTT
cdr3_aa: CASSLRGHGNTIYF

j_call: TRBJ1-3
d_call: NA
clone_size: many
v_call: TRBV20-1
cdr3_nt: TGCAGTGCTAGCCGGGGTGGAGCTGGAAACACCATATATTTT
cdr3_aa: CSASRGGAGNTIYF

j_call: TRBJ2-3
d_call: NA
clone_size: many
v_call: TRBV12-3/TRBV12-4
cdr3_nt: TGTGCCAGCAGTTTTGCGGGGAACACAGATACGCAGTATTTT
cdr3_aa: CASSFAGNTDTQYF

j_call: TRBJ2-7
d_call: TRBD1
clone_size: many
v_call: TRBV7-9
cdr3_nt: TGTGCCAGCAGCCGGACAGGTGTAGAGAGCGAGCAGTACTTC
cdr3_aa: CASSRTGVESEQYF

j_call: TRBJ1-2
d_call: NA
clone_size: few
v_call: TRBV28
cdr3_nt: TGTGCCAGCAGTCCTGCCTGGCCAGGCTACACCTTC
cdr3_aa: CASSPAWPGYTF

j_call: TRBJ2-2
d_call: TRBD2
clone_size: many
v_call: TRBV20-1
cdr3_nt: TGCAGTGCTCCAACGACTAGCGGGCTCACGCTGTTTTTT
cdr3_aa: CSAPTTSGLTLFF

j_call: TRBJ1-1
d_call: NA
clone_size: many
v_call: TRBV20-1
cdr3_nt: TGCAGTGCTATAGTCGGGATGAACACTGAAGCTTTCTTT
cdr3_aa: CSAIVGMNTEAFF

j_call: TRBJ2-2
d_call: NA
clone_size: many
v_call: TRBV5-1
cdr3_nt: TGCGCCAGCAGCCCCGTTGGGGGGAGGCCCGGGGAGCTGTTTTTT
cdr3_aa: CASSPVGGRPGELFF

j_call: TRBJ2-3
d_call: TRBD2
clone_size: few
v_call: TRBV20-1
cdr3_nt: TGCAGTGGGGCCGGGACTACCATCATGGGTACGCAGTATTTT
cdr3_aa: CSGAGTTIMGTQYF

j_call: TRBJ2-4
d_call: NA
clone_size: many
v_call: TRBV28
cdr3_nt: TGTGCCAGCAATTTCAAAGGCTCGGCCAAAAACATTCAGTACTTC
cdr3_aa: CASNFKGSAKNIQYF

j_call: TRBJ2-2
d_call: NA
clone_size: few
v_call: TRBV20-1
cdr3_nt: TGCAGTGCTAGAATGGCCGGAGGGAGGAGACGGACCGGGGAGCTGTTTTTT
cdr3_aa: CSARMAGGRRRTGELFF

j_call: TRBJ2-7
d_call: TRBD1
clone_size: many
v_call: TRBV12-3/TRBV12-4
cdr3_nt: TGTGCCAGCAGTCCCGGACAGGGGGAAACCTACGAGCAGTACTTC
cdr3_aa: CASSPGQGETYEQYF

j_call: TRBJ2-1
d_call: NA
clone_size: many
v_call: TRBV6-6
cdr3_nt: TGTGCCAGCACGGAGAAGTCCTACAATGAGCAGTTCTTC
cdr3_aa: CASTEKSYNEQFF

j_call: TRBJ2-1
d_call: TRBD2
clone_size: many
v_call: TRBV7-6
cdr3_nt: TGTGCCAGCAGCTTACGTCTGAGGCTAGCGGGAGGGCCCTCCTACAATGAGCAGTTCTTC
cdr3_aa: CASSLRLRLAGGPSYNEQFF

j_call: TRBJ2-7
d_call: NA
clone_size: few
v_call: TRBV20-1
cdr3_nt: TGCAGTGCTGGCTCCTCCGGGACCCTCAGGAACGAGCAGTACTTC
cdr3_aa: CSAGSSGTLRNEQYF

j_call: TRBJ2-5
d_call: NA
clone_size: NA
v_call: TRBV28
cdr3_nt: TGTGCCAGCAGGCAGGGCAAGGAGACCCAGTACTTC
cdr3_aa: CASRQGKETQYF

j_call: TRBJ2-1
d_call: TRBD1
clone_size: many
v_call: TRBV20-1
cdr3_nt: TGCAGTGCCTCGGGACAGGGTGGCAATGAGCAGTTCTTC
cdr3_aa: CSASGQGGNEQFF

j_call: TRBJ2-3
d_call: TRBD2
clone_size: many
v_call: TRBV7-9
cdr3_nt: TGTGCCAGCAATTCGGGACTAGCGGGAGATACGCAGTATTTT
cdr3_aa: CASNSGLAGDTQYF